The 23 T cell receptor beta chains presented below share a single source sample, sequenced in a study of blood T cell repertoires in COVID-19. Generated by immunoSEQ multiplex PCR, the TCRdb table keeps only in-frame clones and is missing some. The sample has about 140,000 clones, approximately 79% seen once. The material sequenced was PBMCs or T cells enriched from blood (not recorded which). Source of these receptors: a woman between 50 and 59 years old who had recovered from COVID-19.

This chain links TRBV7-8 with TRBJ2-3; TRBD2 matches 9 bases. The length of the CDR3 is 16 residues. V lost 1 base to trimming and J lost 6 bases; unmatched junction nucleotides: 8. Germline CDR1 reads SGHVS; CDR2 reads FQNEAQ. CDR3 sequence: CASSLVFSGRTDTQYF. CDR3 nucleotides: TGTGCCAGCAGCTTAGTTTTTAGCGGGAGAACCGATACGCAGTATTTT.

V and J are TRBV27 and TRBJ2-7, with 11 bases lining up with TRBD1. This CDR3 has 14 residues. The V gene's germline CDR1 is MNHEY and CDR2 SMNVEV (reference sequence). J was trimmed by 6 bases and V by 3 bases; bases with no gene match: 4. The CDR3, as DNA: TGTGCCAGCAGTTTCCGGGACAGGGGGTTCGAGCAGTACTTC. This codes for CASSFRDRGFEQYF.

The chain links TRBV5-1 to TRBJ1-2; 9 bases align to TRBD1. This CDR3 comprises 13 residues. The germline gives CDR1 SGHRS, CDR2 YFSETQ. V dropped 4 bases and J dropped 4; count of bases not matched to a gene: 2. The CDR3 region is CASSEGQGYGYTF. The CDR3 nucleotides are TGCGCCAGCAGCGAGGGACAGGGCTATGGCTACACCTTC. Drawing the rest from reference TRBV5-1 and TRBJ1-2, the complete variable domain is KAGVTQTPRYLIKTRGQQVTLSCSPISGHRSVSWYQQTPGQGLQFLFEYFSETQRNKGNFPGRFSGRQFSNSRSEMNVSTLELGDSALYLCASSEGQGYGYTFGSGTRLTVV.

The gene calls are TRBV29-1 and TRBJ2-7, with D perhaps TRBD1 (5 bases). Germline loops: CDR1 SQVTM, CDR2 ANQGSEA. This CDR3 region has 13 residues. V was pared by 5 bases and J by 6 bases, with 17 bases between. The CDR3 spells CSVTRQTSGEQYF. The CDR3 DNA sequence: TGCAGCGTTACGCGACAGACCTCGGGCGAGCAGTACTTC.

The CDR3, as DNA: TGCGCCAGCAGCTTAGGCCAGGGTGAAAACTATGGCTACACCTTC. As protein: CASSLGQGENYGYTF. V is TRBV5-1 and J is TRBJ1-2; TRBD1 might be the D (5 bases). V shed 2 bases and J shed 2 bases, with 13 bases lying between them. The length of the CDR3 is 15 residues. Germline lookup yields CDR1 SGHRS and CDR2 YFSETQ.

V and J are TRBV4-1 and TRBJ2-5; 12 bases are a match to TRBD2. Looked up from germline, CDR1 is MGHRA and CDR2 is YSYEKL. The CDR3 loop spans 19 amino acids. V gave up 1 base and J gave up 2 bases; unmatched junction bases: 11. The DNA of the CDR3 is TGCGCCAGCAGCCAAGTGACTAGCGGGAGTAGGGGACTTCAAGAGACCCAGTACTTC. Amino acid sequence: CASSQVTSGSRGLQETQYF.

The chain couples TRBV6-5 to TRBJ1-3; D possibly corresponds to TRBD1 (5 bases). The V and J ends lost 6 bases and 3 bases respectively, with 9 bases between them. CDR1 is MNHEY, CDR2 SVGAGI, per germline. This CDR3 region has 13 residues. CDR3 sequence reads: CASRTVNGNTIYF. As DNA, the CDR3 is TGTGCCAGCAGGACAGTAAATGGAAACACCATATATTTT.

The chain joins TRBV29-1 to TRBJ2-3, with 11 bases identical to TRBD2. Germline CDR1 is SQVTM and CDR2 is ANQGSEA. There are 15 residues in the CDR3. After removal of 1 base from V and 3 bases from J, the junction contained 3 bases not matched to a gene. CDR3 coding DNA: TGCAGCGTTGAAGTAGGGACTAGCGGAACAGATACGCAGTATTTT. Translation: CSVEVGTSGTDTQYF.

V is TRBV13 and J is TRBJ2-3, with 7 bases fitting TRBD2. The CDR3 runs to 16 residues. Germline trimming cut 0 bases from V and 0 bases from J; bases unmatched to any gene: 3. Germline V gene data show CDR1 as PRHDT and CDR2 as FYEKMQ (reference sequence). The CDR3 spells CASSLGASGSTDTQYF. CDR3 sequence (DNA): TGTGCCAGCAGCTTAGGGGCTAGCGGCAGCACAGATACGCAGTATTTT. The whole variable domain, filled in from reference TRBV13 and TRBJ2-3, reads AAGVIQSPRHLIKEKRETATLKCYPIPRHDTVYWYQQGPGQDPQFLISFYEKMQSDKGSIPDRFSAQQFSDYHSELNMSSLELGDSALYFCASSLGASGSTDTQYFGPGTRLTVL.

V is TRBV5-4 and J is TRBJ1-6; TRBD1 agrees at 7 bases. Germline CDR1 is SGHNT and CDR2 is YYREEE (reference sequence). This CDR3 region has 15 residues. Trimming took 0 bases from V and 7 from J; bases not matched to a gene: 4. The CDR3 is CASSLDSRGNSPLHF. CDR3 DNA sequence: TGTGCCAGCAGCTTGGATTCCAGGGGGAATTCACCCCTCCACTTT.

The genes are TRBV2 and TRBJ1-2; possibly TRBD1 for D (5 bases). The CDR3 is 14 amino acids. Trimming pared 7 bases from V and 1 base from J, leaving 13 bases between. The germline gives CDR1 SNHLY, CDR2 FYNNEI. CDR3: CASNTDTNNYGYTF. Written as DNA, the CDR3 is TGTGCCAGCAATACGGACACAAATAACTATGGCTACACCTTC. Full variable domain (outside the CDR3, taken from reference TRBV2 and TRBJ1-2): EPEVTQTPSHQVTQMGQEVILRCVPISNHLYFYWYRQILGQKVEFLVSFYNNEISEKSEIFDDQFSVERPDGSNFTLKIRSTKLEDSAMYFCASNTDTNNYGYTFGSGTRLTVV.

CDR3 nucleotides: TGCGCCAGCAGCCCTCGGACTAGCGGGAGGGGGGAGACCCAGTACTTC. Its translation: CASSPRTSGRGETQYF. The chain combines TRBV5-1 with TRBJ2-5; 15 nucleotides agree with TRBD2. This CDR3 comprises 16 residues. J gave up 5 bases and V 4 bases, and 6 bases lay outside the gene matches. CDR1 is SGHRS and CDR2 is YFSETQ in the germline V gene.

This clone came up many times. The chain has TRBV3-1 (or the pseudogene TRBV3-2) and TRBJ2-7; possibly TRBD2 for D (5 bases). This CDR3 region has 13 residues. The V gene's germline CDR1 is LGHDT and CDR2 YNNKEL (reference sequence). V dropped 4 bases and J dropped 2 bases, with 9 bases sitting between them. The CDR3 loop reads CASSPREPYEQYF. For the CDR3, the DNA is TGTGCCAGCAGCCCCCGGGAACCCTACGAGCAGTACTTC.

The J gene is TRBJ2-2, the V gene TRBV6-5; perhaps TRBD1 as D (5 bases). V lost 6 bases and J 5 bases, leaving 10 bases between the germline ends. Germline V CDR1 and CDR2: MNHEY, SVGAGI. The CDR3 has 13 amino acids. CDR3 protein: CASRRTPTGELFF. In nucleotides, the CDR3 is TGTGCCAGCAGGCGGACACCTACCGGGGAGCTGTTTTTT.

A word on this clone: Other DNA sequences in the sample encode the same CDR3. J is TRBJ1-1 and V is TRBV11-2; D ambiguous. With 2 bases removed from V and 0 bases from J, the gap between germline ends came to 4 bases. Germline-derived CDR1 and CDR2 are SGHAT and FQNNGV. The CDR3 length is 13 residues. Written as DNA, the CDR3 is TGTGCCAGCAGCTTAAGCTTGAACACTGAAGCTTTCTTT. Its translation is CASSLSLNTEAFF.

This rearrangement joins TRBV12-3 or TRBV12-4 to TRBJ2-3; the D gene is possibly TRBD1 (5 bases). Trimming pared 1 base from V and 5 bases from J, leaving 7 bases between. The CDR3 is 13 residues long. The CDR3 DNA reads TGTGCCAGCAGTTTAGTTACAGGAGATACGCAGTATTTT. Protein: CASSLVTGDTQYF.

The chain combines TRBV5-1 with TRBJ2-6; possible D gene TRBD1, 5 bases. V shed 0 bases and J shed 4 bases, with 11 bases lying between them. The CDR3 is 16 amino acids. Germline-derived CDR1 and CDR2 are SGHRS and YFSETQ. In DNA, the CDR3 is TGCGCCAGCAGCTTGGGAGGCCAGGGAGGGGCCAACGTCCTGACTTTC. Translated: CASSLGGQGGANVLTF.

The chain recombines TRBV10-3 with TRBJ1-6; weak D call: TRBD1 (6 bases). Germline V gene data show CDR1 as ENHRY and CDR2 as SYGVKD. The CDR3 runs 15 residues. V was trimmed by 4 bases and J by 2 bases, leaving 9 bases between them. CDR3 loop: CAISGDTTYNSPLHF. The CDR3 DNA follows: TGTGCCATCAGTGGGGACACCACCTATAATTCACCCCTCCACTTT.

This clone was seen only once. J is TRBJ2-3 and V is TRBV5-4; TRBD1 matches 9 bases. The CDR3 runs to 14 residues. Germline values: CDR1 SGHNT, CDR2 YYREEE (reference sequence). V lost 0 bases, J lost 4 bases, and 0 bases stayed unmatched. The CDR3 is CASSLGDRADTQYF. As DNA, the CDR3 is TGTGCCAGCAGCTTGGGGGACAGGGCAGATACGCAGTATTTT.

The J gene is TRBJ2-2, the V gene TRBV19; 7 bases map to TRBD1. After removal of 5 bases from V and 4 bases from J, the junction contained 4 bases not matched to a gene. This CDR3 comprises 14 residues. The V gene's germline CDR1 is LNHDA and CDR2 SQIVND (reference sequence). CDR3 coding DNA: TGTGCCAGTAGTTTACAGGGGCTCACCGGGGAGCTGTTTTTT. The encoded protein is CASSLQGLTGELFF.

The chain combines TRBV6-6 with TRBJ2-3; 15 bases fit TRBD2. Germline V gene lookup returns CDR1 MNHNY and CDR2 SVGAGI (reference sequence). CDR3 size: 16 residues. J gave up 4 bases and V 4 bases, and 3 bases lay outside the gene matches. The CDR3 loop is CASSSGLAGGPDTQYF. CDR3 sequence (DNA): TGTGCCAGCAGTTCTGGACTAGCGGGGGGGCCAGATACGCAGTATTTT.

The rearrangement links TRBV7-9 to TRBJ2-7, with D perhaps TRBD2 (6 bases). Looked up from germline, CDR1 is SEHNR and CDR2 is FQNEAQ (reference sequence). This CDR3 has 12 residues. V was pared by 5 bases and J by 6 bases, with 11 bases between. CDR3 protein: CASSPGGVEQYF. As DNA, the CDR3 is TGTGCCAGCAGCCCCGGGGGTGTCGAGCAGTACTTC.

The rearrangement uses TRBV30 and TRBJ2-7; D possibly corresponds to TRBD2 (6 bases). The CDR3 totals 12 residues. The germline V gene has CDR1 GTSNPN and CDR2 SVGIG (reference sequence). V dropped 5 bases and J dropped 7 bases, with 15 bases sitting between them. The CDR3 spells CAWGPRAGEQYF. The CDR3 bases are TGTGCCTGGGGTCCCAGGGCGGGGGAGCAGTACTTC.